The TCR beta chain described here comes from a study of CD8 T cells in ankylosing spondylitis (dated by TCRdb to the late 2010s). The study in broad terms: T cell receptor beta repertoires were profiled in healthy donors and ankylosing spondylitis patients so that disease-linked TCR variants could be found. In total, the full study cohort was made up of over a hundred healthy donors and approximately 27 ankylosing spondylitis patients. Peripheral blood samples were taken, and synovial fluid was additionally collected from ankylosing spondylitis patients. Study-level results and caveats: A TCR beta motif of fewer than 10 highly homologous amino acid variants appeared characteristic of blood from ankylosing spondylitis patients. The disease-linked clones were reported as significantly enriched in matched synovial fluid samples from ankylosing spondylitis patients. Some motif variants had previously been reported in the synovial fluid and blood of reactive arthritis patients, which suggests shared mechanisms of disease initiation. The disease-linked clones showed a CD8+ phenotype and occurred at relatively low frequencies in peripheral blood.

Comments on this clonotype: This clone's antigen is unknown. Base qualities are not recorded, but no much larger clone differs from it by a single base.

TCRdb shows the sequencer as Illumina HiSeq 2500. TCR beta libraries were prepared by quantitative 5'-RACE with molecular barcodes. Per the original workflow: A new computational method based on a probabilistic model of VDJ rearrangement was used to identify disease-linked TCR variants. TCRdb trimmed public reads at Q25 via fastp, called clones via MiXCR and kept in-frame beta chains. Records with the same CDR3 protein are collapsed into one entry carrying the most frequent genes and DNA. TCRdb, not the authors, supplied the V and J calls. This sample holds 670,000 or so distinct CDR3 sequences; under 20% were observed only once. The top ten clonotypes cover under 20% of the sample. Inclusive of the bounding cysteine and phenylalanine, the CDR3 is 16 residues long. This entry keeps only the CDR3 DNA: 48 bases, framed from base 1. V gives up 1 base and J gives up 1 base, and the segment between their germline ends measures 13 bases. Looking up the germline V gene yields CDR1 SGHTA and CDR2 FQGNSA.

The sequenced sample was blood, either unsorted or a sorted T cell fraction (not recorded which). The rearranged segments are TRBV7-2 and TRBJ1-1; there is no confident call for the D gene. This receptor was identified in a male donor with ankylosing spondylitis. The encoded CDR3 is CASSLGFSQRNTEAFF. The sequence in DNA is TGTGCCAGCAGCTTAGGGTTTTCACAGAGGAACACTGAAGCTTTCTTT.